The clone carrying this T cell receptor beta chain showed up just once. The CDR3 consists of 11 residues. The germline V gene encodes CDR1 PRHDT and CDR2 FYEKMQ (reference sequence). Trimming took off 5 bases at V and 7 bases at J, with 8 bases between the two ends. This entry comes from a study of blood T cell repertoires in COVID-19. The overall study: Acute and convalescent COVID-19 specimens originated in the United States, Italy and Spain. T cells, B-cell-depleted T cells, or PBMCs provided the cDNA or gDNA that served as material.

Per the original methods: The authors estimated nucleated cell counts from reference gene primer amplification. Generated by immunoSEQ multiplex PCR, the TCRdb table keeps only in-frame clones and is missing some. V and J calls plus clone size are reproduced from that table; the DNA served to infer D and trimming. The repertoire consists of about 83,000 clones, with about 90% occurring once and the leading ten covering around 3%. This receptor was taken from a woman in her forties or fifties with active or convalescent COVID-19. The V and J genes are TRBV13 and TRBJ2-5; D gene uncertain. Sequenced sample: peripheral blood. The CDR3 spells CASSPGRTQYF. Here the CDR3 DNA reads TGTGCCAGCAGCCCTGGCAGGACCCAGTACTTC. Full variable domain (rest looked up from reference TRBV13 and TRBJ2-5): AAGVIQSPRHLIKEKRETATLKCYPIPRHDTVYWYQQGPGQDPQFLISFYEKMQSDKGSIPDRFSAQQFSDYHSELNMSSLELGDSALYFCASSPGRTQYFGPGTRLLVL.